This T cell receptor beta chain was profiled in a study of vaccination effects on CD4 cells after COVID-19. This clone was recorded a few times. The antigen remains unidentified. Here immunoSEQ multiplex PCR was the method, and the copy in TCRdb shows in-frame clones only, minus some. The table shows approximately 74,000 clones, with 65% to 80% occurring only once. Using viral peptide pools, the ViraFEST assay grew out antigen-specific CD4+ T cells prior to sequencing. Isolation of CD4+ T cells took place after about ten days of culture. The vaccine recipients had no prior SARS-CoV-2 infection, with negative nucleocapsid antibodies. V lost 4 bases and J lost 0, with 3 bases in between. Per the germline V gene, CDR1 is MNHEY and CDR2 is SVGEGT. The CDR3 is made up of 13 amino acids.

The input for sequencing was CD4+ T cells from PBMCs cultured with HCoV-NL63 spike peptides, taken before COVID-19 vaccination. This chain joins TRBV6-2 or TRBV6-3 and TRBJ2-2; D not certain. This receptor was identified in a human donor who received a COVID-19 vaccine. CDR3 nucleotides: TGTGCCAGCAGTTGGGCGAACACCGGGGAGCTGTTTTTT. As protein: CASSWANTGELFF.